This TCR beta chain appears in the sequencing data of a study of cytomegalovirus exposure and HLA in healthy donors. The PCR used 60 Vbeta and 13 Jbeta primers. Data came from immunoSEQ multiplex PCR; TCRdb stores just in-frame clones and leaves some out. The sample carries around 210,000 clones, roughly 78% recorded once. Trimming stripped 0 bases from V and 5 bases from J, with 10 bases between. The germline V gene has CDR1 MNHEY and CDR2 SVGAGI. This CDR3 contains 14 residues. Sequencing input: PBMCs. The chain links TRBV6-5 to TRBJ1-1, with D maybe TRBD1 (5 bases). The clonotype originates from a boy between 10 and 17 years old in good health and CMV-seronegative. The CDR3 coding sequence is TGTGCCAGCAGTTACTCTAGGGGCCCAACTGAAGCTTTCTTT. This codes for CASSYSRGPTEAFF.